The present T cell receptor beta chain was sequenced within a study of T cells after yellow fever vaccination. Turning to the study itself: Markers CD3, CD45RA, CCR7 and CD95 served to sort the EM, EMRA, CM and Tscm memory subsets.

TCRdb processed the 5' RACE reads anew with MiXCR; each CDR3 protein has one entry. This sample has more than 30,000 distinct CDR3 sequences, with more than 6.5% found just once. This clonotype was recorded at least ten times. The CDR3 runs 17 residues. Per germline, CDR1 SNHLY and CDR2 FYNNEI. Unmatched junction bases numbered 5, after V lost 6 bases and J lost 0 bases. The V gene is TRBV2, the J gene TRBJ2-1; TRBD2 aligns across 13 bases. The receptor comes from a man in his late teens or twenties who received the YFV17D yellow fever vaccine. The sample consisted of PBMCs, either bulk or a sorted T-cell subset (CD4+, CD8+, memory, or dextramer-sorted; not recorded which), taken on the day of the first yellow fever vaccination. The CDR3 region is CASRGLAGLVSYNEQFF. CDR3 DNA: TGTGCCAGCAGGGGACTAGCGGGGCTCGTCTCCTACAATGAGCAGTTCTTC.